This TCR beta chain was recorded in a study of CD8 T cells in ankylosing spondylitis. Remarks on this clonotype: Its antigen is not identified.

The study, taken as a whole, reports: Disease-linked clones bore a CD8+ phenotype, appearing relatively rarely in peripheral blood. A motif of roughly eight highly homologous TCR beta variants was seen as apparently characteristic of ankylosing spondylitis blood. Reported data indicate significant enrichment of disease-linked clones within matched ankylosing spondylitis synovial fluid.

The CDR3 is 15 residues long. V dropped 4 bases and J dropped 4 bases, with 18 bases sitting between them. TCRdb processed the 5' RACE reads anew with MiXCR; each CDR3 protein has one entry. The data contain hundreds of thousands of distinct CDR3 sequences, roughly 10% of them singletons. Material for sequencing was blood, either unsorted or a sorted T cell fraction (not recorded which). The TCR was taken from a male donor with ankylosing spondylitis. J is TRBJ2-7 and V is TRBV5-3; no reliable D call. TRBV5-3 qualifies as an ORF whose function is uncertain. This CDR3 reads CARSPRVAEKYEQYF. As DNA, the CDR3 is TGTGCCAGAAGCCCCCGGGTGGCAGAAAAGTACGAGCAGTACTTC.